The 11 T cell receptor beta chains given below trace back to one sample, sequenced in a study of response to subunit inactivated influenza vaccine. TCRdb analysed the RT-PCR reads with MiXCR anew, one entry per CDR3 protein. The table has hundreds of thousands of distinct CDR3 sequences, about 7.6% seen once. The source material was PBMCs from blood, sampled around 2 years after vaccination. The receptor source for this set is a man in his fifties or sixties who received an inactivated influenza vaccine.

This clonotype was counted ten times or more. The chain uses TRBV5-1 and TRBJ2-3, with a possible D match to TRBD2 (7 bases). V lost 0 bases to trimming and J lost 5 bases, with 19 bases between them. Germline values: CDR1 SGHRS, CDR2 YFSETQ. There are 17 residues in the CDR3. CDR3 residues: CASSLALLGGPQDTQYF. The CDR3 region has the DNA TGCGCCAGCAGCTTGGCCCTACTGGGGGGGCCACAAGATACGCAGTATTTT.

This clonotype occurred many times. This sequence joins TRBV11-1 and TRBJ2-2; D remains unclear. Trimming left V 5 bases short and J 0 bases short, with 13 bases between. This CDR3 has 16 residues. Germline V gives CDR1 SGHAT, CDR2 FQDESV (reference sequence). The DNA of the CDR3 is TGTGCCAGCAGCCCGACCTCCGGGCCGAACACCGGGGAGCTGTTTTTT. This sequence encodes CASSPTSGPNTGELFF.

This clonotype was seen a handful of times. The V gene is TRBV9, the J gene TRBJ2-5, with TRBD1 matching 7 bases. Trimming at V came to 0 bases and at J to 3 bases, leaving 5 bases not matched to a gene. The V gene's germline CDR1 is SGDLS and CDR2 YYNGEE. This CDR3 has 15 amino acids. In DNA form, the CDR3 reads TGTGCCAGCAGCGTAGAGGGGACAGATAAAGAGACCCAGTACTTC. It yields the protein CASSVEGTDKETQYF.

This chain joins TRBV11-2 and TRBJ2-3; 8 nucleotides line up with TRBD2. Per germline, CDR1 SGHAT and CDR2 FQNNGV. V lost 5 bases, J lost 4 bases, and 5 bases stayed unmatched. This CDR3 is built from 14 residues. CDR3 in DNA: TGTGCCAGCAGCGCTCGGGGGGGCCCAGATACGCAGTATTTT. It encodes CASSARGGPDTQYF. Using reference TRBV11-2 and TRBJ2-3 for the parts outside the CDR3, the full variable domain is EAGVAQSPRYKIIEKRQSVAFWCNPISGHATLYWYQQILGQGPKLLIQFQNNGVVDDSQLPKDRFSAERLKGVDSTLKIQPAKLEDSAVYLCASSARGGPDTQYFGPGTRLTVL.

This clonotype was seen a few times. V gene TRBV7-6 combines with J gene TRBJ1-3; D remains unclear. Germline values: CDR1 SGHVS, CDR2 FNYEAQ. The ends were cut back, 0 bases at V and 4 bases at J, with 7 bases in the middle. There are 14 residues in the CDR3. The CDR3 region has the DNA TGTGCCAGCAGCTTAGCTAGTGGAGGAAACACCATATATTTT. Its protein product is CASSLASGGNTIYF.

J is TRBJ1-1 and V is TRBV6-2 or TRBV6-3, with TRBD1 as a possible D gene (6 bases). V shed 1 base and J shed 5 bases, with 14 bases lying between them. CDR3 length: 15 residues. CDR1 and CDR2 (germline): MNHEY, SVGEGT. CDR3 residues: CASSYLQGVVTEAFF. The CDR3 DNA reads TGTGCCAGCAGTTACTTACAGGGAGTTGTGACTGAAGCTTTCTTT.

In this sample, this clonotype turned up a few times. V usage is TRBV11-1 and J usage is TRBJ2-7; TRBD2 matches at 11 bases. From germline, CDR1 is SGHAT and CDR2 FQDESV (reference sequence). This CDR3 spans 15 amino acids. V lost 5 bases and J lost 2; bases outside the gene matches: 5. In DNA, the CDR3 is TGTGCCAGCAGCCCGGGACTAGCGGTCCCCTACGAGCAGTACTTC. This translates into CASSPGLAVPYEQYF.

This clonotype was counted only a few times. The chain is built from TRBV20-1 and TRBJ1-5; D call uncertain. Trimming took 2 bases from V and 0 from J, leaving 8 bases between them. Germline V gene sequence: CDR1 DFQATT, CDR2 SNEGSKA (reference sequence). This CDR3 contains 14 residues. The CDR3 loop reads CSARSGSSNQPQHF. The CDR3 nucleotides read TGCAGTGCTAGATCCGGGTCTAGCAATCAGCCCCAGCATTTT.

This clonotype was found a few times. The rearrangement links TRBV10-3 to TRBJ2-3; TRBD2 aligns across 7 bases. With 3 bases clipped from V and 7 bases from J, the junction kept 4 bases outside the gene matches. This CDR3 has 13 residues. Looked up from germline, CDR1 is ENHRY and CDR2 is SYGVKD. This CDR3 reads CAISETLAHTQYF. CDR3 coding DNA: TGTGCCATCAGTGAAACACTAGCGCATACGCAGTATTTT.

The V gene is TRBV19, the J gene TRBJ2-2, with D possibly matching TRBD2 (6 bases). The germline V gene encodes CDR1 LNHDA and CDR2 SQIVND (reference sequence). The CDR3 is 15 amino acids. Trimming pared 9 bases from V and 3 bases from J, leaving 17 bases between. In DNA form, the CDR3 reads TGTGCCAGCCGCCCTACTAGCCTCCACACCGGGGAGCTGTTTTTT. Translation gives CASRPTSLHTGELFF. Filled out from reference TRBV19 and TRBJ2-2, the complete variable domain reads DGGITQSPKYLFRKEGQNVTLSCEQNLNHDAMYWYRQDPGQGLRLIYYSQIVNDFQKGDIAEGYSVSREKKESFPLTVTSAQKNPTAFYLCASRPTSLHTGELFFGEGSRLTVL.

This chain uses TRBV9 with TRBJ1-1, with 7 positions matching TRBD1. The CDR3 runs 15 residues. Germline trimming cut 0 bases from V and 1 base from J; bases unmatched to any gene: 3. Germline CDR1 SGDLS, CDR2 YYNGEE. CDR3 sequence (DNA): TGTGCCAGCAGCGTAGAGGGACAGACGAACACTGAAGCTTTCTTT. Translation gives CASSVEGQTNTEAFF.